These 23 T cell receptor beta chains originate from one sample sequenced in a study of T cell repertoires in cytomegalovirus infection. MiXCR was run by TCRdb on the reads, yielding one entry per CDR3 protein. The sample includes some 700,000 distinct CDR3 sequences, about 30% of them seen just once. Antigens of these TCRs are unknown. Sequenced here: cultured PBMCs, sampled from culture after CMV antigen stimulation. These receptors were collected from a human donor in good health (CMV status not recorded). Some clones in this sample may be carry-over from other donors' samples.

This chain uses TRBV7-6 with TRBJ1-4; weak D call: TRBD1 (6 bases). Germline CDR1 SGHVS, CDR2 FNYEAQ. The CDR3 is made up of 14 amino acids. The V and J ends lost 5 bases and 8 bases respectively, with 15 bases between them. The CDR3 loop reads CASSPGGGPEKLFF. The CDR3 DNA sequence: TGTGCCAGCAGCCCCGGGGGCGGCCCAGAAAAACTGTTTTTT.

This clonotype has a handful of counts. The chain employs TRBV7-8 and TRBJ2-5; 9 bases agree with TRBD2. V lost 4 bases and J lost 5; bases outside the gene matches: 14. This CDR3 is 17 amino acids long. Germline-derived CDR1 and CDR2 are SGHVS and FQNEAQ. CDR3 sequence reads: CASSSTGPGLATETQYF. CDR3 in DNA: TGTGCCAGCAGCTCCACGGGGCCGGGACTAGCTACGGAGACCCAGTACTTC. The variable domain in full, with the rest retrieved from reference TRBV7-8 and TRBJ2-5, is GAGVSQSPRYKVAKRGQDVALRCDPISGHVSLFWYQQALGQGPEFLTYFQNEAQLDKSGLPSDRFFAERPEGSVSTLKIQRTQQEDSAVYLCASSSTGPGLATETQYFGPGTRLLVL.

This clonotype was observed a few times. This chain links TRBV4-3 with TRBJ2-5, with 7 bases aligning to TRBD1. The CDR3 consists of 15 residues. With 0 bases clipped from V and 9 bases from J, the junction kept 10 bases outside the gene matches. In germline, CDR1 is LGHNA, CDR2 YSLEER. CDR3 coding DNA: TGCGCCAGCAGCCAAGATAGGGGGCCTGGTTGGGCCCAGTACTTC. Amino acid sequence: CASSQDRGPGWAQYF.

The CDR3 protein is CASSLERTTSSTDTQYF. CDR3 sequence (DNA): TGTGCCAGCAGCTTAGAGAGGACTACAAGTAGCACAGATACGCAGTATTTT. The rearrangement uses TRBV7-6 and TRBJ2-3, with D possibly being TRBD2 (6 bases). The CDR3 extends over 17 amino acids. From germline, CDR1 is SGHVS and CDR2 FNYEAQ. The V end lost 1 base, the J end lost 0 bases, and 14 bases lay between the germline ends.

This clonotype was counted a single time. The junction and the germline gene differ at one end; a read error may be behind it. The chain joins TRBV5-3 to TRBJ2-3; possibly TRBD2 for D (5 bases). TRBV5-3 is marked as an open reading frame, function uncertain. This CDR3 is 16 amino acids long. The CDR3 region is CASSLGSGYRTDTQYF. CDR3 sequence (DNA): TGTGCCAGCAGCTTGGGGAGCGGCTACCGCACAGATACGCAGTATTTT.

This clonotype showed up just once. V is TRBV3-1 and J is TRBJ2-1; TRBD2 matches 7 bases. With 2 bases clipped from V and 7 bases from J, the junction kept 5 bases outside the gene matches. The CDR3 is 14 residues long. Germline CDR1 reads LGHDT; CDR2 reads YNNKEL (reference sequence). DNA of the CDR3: TGTGCCAGCAGCCAACCTCCACTAGCGAATGAGCAGTTCTTC. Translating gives CASSQPPLANEQFF.

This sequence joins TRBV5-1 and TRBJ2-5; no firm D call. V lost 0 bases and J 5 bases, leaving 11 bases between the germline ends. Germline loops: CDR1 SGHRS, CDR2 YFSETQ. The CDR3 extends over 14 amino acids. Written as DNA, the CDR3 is TGCGCCAGCAGCTTGGCCCTTCGGCGGGAGACCCAGTACTTC. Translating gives CASSLALRRETQYF.

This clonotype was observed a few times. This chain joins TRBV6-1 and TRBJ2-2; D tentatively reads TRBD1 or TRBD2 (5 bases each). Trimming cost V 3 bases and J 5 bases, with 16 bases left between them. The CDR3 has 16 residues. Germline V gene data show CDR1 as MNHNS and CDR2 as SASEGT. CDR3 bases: TGTGCCAGCAGTGATTTTCAGGGTGGCGGGACCGGGGAGCTGTTTTTT. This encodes CASSDFQGGGTGELFF.

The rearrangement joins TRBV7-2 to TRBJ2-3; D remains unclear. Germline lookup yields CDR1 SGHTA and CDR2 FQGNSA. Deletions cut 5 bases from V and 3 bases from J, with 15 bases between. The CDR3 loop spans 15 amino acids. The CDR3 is CASSPNWENTDTQYF. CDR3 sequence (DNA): TGTGCCAGCAGCCCGAATTGGGAAAATACAGATACGCAGTATTTT. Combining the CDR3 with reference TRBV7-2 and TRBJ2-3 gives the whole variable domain GAGVSQSPSNKVTEKGKDVELRCDPISGHTALYWYRQSLGQGLEFLIYFQGNSAPDKSGLPSDRFSAERTGGSVSTLTIQRTQQEDSAVYLCASSPNWENTDTQYFGPGTRLTVL.

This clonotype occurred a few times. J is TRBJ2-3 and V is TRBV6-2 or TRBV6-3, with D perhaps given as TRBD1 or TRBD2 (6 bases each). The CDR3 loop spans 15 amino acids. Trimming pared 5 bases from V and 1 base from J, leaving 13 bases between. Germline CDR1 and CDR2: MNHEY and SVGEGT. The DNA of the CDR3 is TGTGCCAGCAGTGGGAACAGGGAGGGCACAGATACGCAGTATTTT. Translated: CASSGNREGTDTQYF.

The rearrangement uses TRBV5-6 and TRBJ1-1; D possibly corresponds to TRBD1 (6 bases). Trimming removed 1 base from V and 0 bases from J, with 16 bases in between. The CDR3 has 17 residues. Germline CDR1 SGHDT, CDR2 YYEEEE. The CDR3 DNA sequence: TGTGCCAGCAGCTTGAGTGTCTGGGGGGCCATGAACACTGAAGCTTTCTTT. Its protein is CASSLSVWGAMNTEAFF. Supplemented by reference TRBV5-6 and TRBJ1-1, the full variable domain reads DAGVTQSPTHLIKTRGQQVTLRCSPKSGHDTVSWYQQALGQGPQFIFQYYEEEERQRGNFPDRFSGHQFPNYSSELNVNALLLGDSALYLCASSLSVWGAMNTEAFFGQGTRLTVV.

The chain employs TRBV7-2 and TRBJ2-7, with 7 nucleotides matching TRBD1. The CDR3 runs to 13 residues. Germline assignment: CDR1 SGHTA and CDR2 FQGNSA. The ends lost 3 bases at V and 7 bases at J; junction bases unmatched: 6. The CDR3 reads CASSFEGAGEQYF. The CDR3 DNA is TGTGCCAGCAGCTTTGAGGGGGCCGGGGAGCAGTACTTC.

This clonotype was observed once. The CDR3 reads CASCRQGTTNEKLFF. DNA of the CDR3: TGTGCCAGTTGCAGACAGGGAACAACTAATGAAAAACTGTTTTTT. This chain uses TRBV2 with TRBJ1-4; TRBD1 matches at 7 bases. There are 15 residues in the CDR3. Germline CDR1 SNHLY, CDR2 FYNNEI. Germline trimming cut 9 bases from V and 0 bases from J; bases unmatched to any gene: 7.

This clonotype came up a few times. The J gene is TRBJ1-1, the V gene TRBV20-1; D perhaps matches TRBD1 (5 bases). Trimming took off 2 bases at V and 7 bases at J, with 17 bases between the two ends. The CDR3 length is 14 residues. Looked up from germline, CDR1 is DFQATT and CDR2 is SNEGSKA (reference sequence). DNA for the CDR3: TGCAGTGCTAGATCTTCAGGGTTGGATGGTGAAGCTTTCTTT. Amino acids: CSARSSGLDGEAFF.

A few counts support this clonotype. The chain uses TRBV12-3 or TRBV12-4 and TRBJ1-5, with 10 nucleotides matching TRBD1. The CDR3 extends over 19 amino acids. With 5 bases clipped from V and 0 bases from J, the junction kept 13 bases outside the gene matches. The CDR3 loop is CASSPSPRDRGNSNQPQHF. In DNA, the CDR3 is TGTGCCAGCAGTCCTAGCCCCCGGGACAGGGGAAATAGCAATCAGCCCCAGCATTTT.

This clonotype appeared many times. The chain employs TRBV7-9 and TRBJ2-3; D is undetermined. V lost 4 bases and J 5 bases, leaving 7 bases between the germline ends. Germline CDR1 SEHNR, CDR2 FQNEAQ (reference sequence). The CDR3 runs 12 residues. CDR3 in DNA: TGTGCCAGCAGCTCGGACGGAGATACGCAGTATTTT. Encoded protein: CASSSDGDTQYF.

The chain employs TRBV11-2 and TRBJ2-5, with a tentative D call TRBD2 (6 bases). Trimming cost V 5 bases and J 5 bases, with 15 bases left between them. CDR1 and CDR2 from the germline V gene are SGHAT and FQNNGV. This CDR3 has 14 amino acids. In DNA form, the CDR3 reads TGTGCCAGCAGCCTCGGACTAACCCCGGAGACCCAGTACTTC. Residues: CASSLGLTPETQYF.

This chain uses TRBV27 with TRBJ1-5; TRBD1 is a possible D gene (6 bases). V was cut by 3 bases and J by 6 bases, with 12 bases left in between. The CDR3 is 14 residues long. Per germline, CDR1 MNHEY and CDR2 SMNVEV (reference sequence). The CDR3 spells CASSFWGAGQPQHF. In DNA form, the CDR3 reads TGTGCCAGCAGTTTTTGGGGGGCTGGTCAGCCCCAGCATTTT.

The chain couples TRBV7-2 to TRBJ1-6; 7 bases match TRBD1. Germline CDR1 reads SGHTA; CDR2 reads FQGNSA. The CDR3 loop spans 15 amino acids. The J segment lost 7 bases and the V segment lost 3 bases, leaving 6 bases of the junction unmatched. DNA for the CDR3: TGTGCCAGCAGCTTTTTTACAGGGGAAAATTCACCCCTCCACTTT. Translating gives CASSFFTGENSPLHF.

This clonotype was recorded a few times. CDR3 sequence reads: CASREFFGGDEQFF. The CDR3 DNA follows: TGTGCCAGCAGAGAGTTTTTTGGCGGGGATGAGCAGTTCTTC. The V call is TRBV2, the J call TRBJ2-1; possibly TRBD2 for D (6 bases). The CDR3 sequence is 14 residues long. From germline, CDR1 is SNHLY and CDR2 FYNNEI. V was cut by 6 bases and J by 8 bases, with 17 bases left in between. The whole variable domain, remainder taken from reference TRBV2 and TRBJ2-1, is EPEVTQTPSHQVTQMGQEVILRCVPISNHLYFYWYRQILGQKVEFLVSFYNNEISEKSEIFDDQFSVERPDGSNFTLKIRSTKLEDSAMYFCASREFFGGDEQFFGPGTRLTVL.

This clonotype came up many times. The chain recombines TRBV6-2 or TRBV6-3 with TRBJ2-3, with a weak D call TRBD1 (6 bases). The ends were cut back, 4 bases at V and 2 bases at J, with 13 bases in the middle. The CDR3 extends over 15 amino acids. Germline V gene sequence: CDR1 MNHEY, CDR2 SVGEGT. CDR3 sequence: CASSWRNRVTDTQYF. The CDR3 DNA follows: TGTGCCAGCAGTTGGAGGAACAGGGTCACAGATACGCAGTATTTT.

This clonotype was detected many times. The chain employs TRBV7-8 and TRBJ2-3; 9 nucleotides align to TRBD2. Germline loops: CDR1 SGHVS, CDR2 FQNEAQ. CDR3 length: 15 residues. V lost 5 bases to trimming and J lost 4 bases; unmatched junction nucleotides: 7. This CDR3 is CASSLSGLAADTQYF. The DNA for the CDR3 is TGTGCCAGCAGCCTCTCGGGACTAGCAGCAGATACGCAGTATTTT.

For the CDR3, the DNA is TGTGCCAGCAGTTTTATTACGGATGAGCAGTTCTTC. It specifies CASSFITDEQFF. V and J are TRBV7-2 and TRBJ2-1; D not resolved. Germline V gives CDR1 SGHTA, CDR2 FQGNSA. V lost 6 bases and J 8 bases, leaving 11 bases between the germline ends. The CDR3 contains 12 residues. Using reference TRBV7-2 and TRBJ2-1 for the parts outside the CDR3, the full variable domain is GAGVSQSPSNKVTEKGKDVELRCDPISGHTALYWYRQSLGQGLEFLIYFQGNSAPDKSGLPSDRFSAERTGGSVSTLTIQRTQQEDSAVYLCASSFITDEQFFGPGTRLTVL.